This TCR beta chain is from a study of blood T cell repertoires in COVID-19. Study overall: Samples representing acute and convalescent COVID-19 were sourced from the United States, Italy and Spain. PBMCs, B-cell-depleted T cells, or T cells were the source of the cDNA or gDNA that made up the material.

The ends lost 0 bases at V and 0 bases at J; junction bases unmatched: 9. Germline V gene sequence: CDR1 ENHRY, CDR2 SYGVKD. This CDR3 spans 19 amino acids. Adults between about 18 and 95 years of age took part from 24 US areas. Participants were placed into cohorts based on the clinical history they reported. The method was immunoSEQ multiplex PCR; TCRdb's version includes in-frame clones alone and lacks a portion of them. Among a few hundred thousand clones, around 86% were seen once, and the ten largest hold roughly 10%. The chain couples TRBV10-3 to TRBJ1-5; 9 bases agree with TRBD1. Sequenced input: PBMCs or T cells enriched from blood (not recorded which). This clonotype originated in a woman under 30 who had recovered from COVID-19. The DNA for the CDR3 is TGTGCCATCAGTGAGTCCGGTGGACAGGGGCGATATAGCAATCAGCCCCAGCATTTT. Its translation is CAISESGGQGRYSNQPQHF.